A selection of T cell receptor beta chains follows, all from one sample in a study of OX40 agonist ivuxolimab in advanced cancers. The protocol was immunoSEQ multiplex PCR, while the TCRdb copy is restricted to in-frame clones and leaves out a portion. The sample gives about 75,000 clones, about 85% of which show up once; about 8.6% is in the top ten. The material was CD4+ or CD8+ T cells sorted from blood, obtained in a trial of the OX40 agonist ivuxolimab. The receptors shown here come from an adult with an advanced solid tumor such as melanoma, head and neck, liver or kidney cancer. Each CDR3 is given with its conserved first and last residue. The D gene is left open where the match is weak. Not all rows give a size; the values are once, few, many and, for expanded clones, a class.

>TRBJ2-3|TRBV9|-|-
CASSAETGKVTQYF
TGTGCCAGCAGCGCCGAAACAGGGAAAGTTACGCAGTATTTT
>TRBJ1-5|TRBV6-1|once|-
CASGTGLNSNQPQHF
TGTGCCAGCGGAACGGGACTCAATAGCAATCAGCCCCAGCATTTT
>TRBJ2-4|TRBV7-3|-|-
CASSAGTALAKNIQYF
TGTGCCAGCAGCGCCGGGACCGCCTTAGCCAAAAACATTCAGTACTTC
>TRBJ2-7|TRBV19|-|TRBD1
CASSMDRGYEQYF
TGTGCCAGTAGCATGGACAGGGGCTACGAGCAGTACTTC
>TRBJ2-7|TRBV6-5|once|-
CASSSFGGPYEQYF
TGTGCCAGCAGTTCGTTCGGCGGTCCCTACGAGCAGTACTTC
>TRBJ2-3|TRBV11-1|-|-
CASSLTPSTDTQYF
TGTGCCAGCAGCTTAACCCCTAGCACAGATACGCAGTATTTT
>TRBJ2-7|TRBV7-6|-|-
CASSLLGGNEQYF
TGTGCCAGCAGCTTGTTGGGGGGCAACGAGCAGTACTTC
>TRBJ2-5|TRBV2|-|-
CASSAQETQYF
TGTGCCAGCAGTGCCCAAGAGACCCAGTACTTC
>TRBJ1-1|TRBV2|-|-
CASSAGMNTEAFF
TGTGCCAGCAGTGCAGGCATGAACACTGAAGCTTTCTTT
>TRBJ2-3|TRBV10-3|-|TRBD2
CAINPGLAGADTQYF
TGTGCCATCAACCCGGGACTAGCAGGGGCAGATACGCAGTATTTT
>TRBJ2-1|TRBV2|-|TRBD2
CASSATSGTYNEQFF
TGTGCCAGCAGCGCGACTAGCGGGACCTACAATGAGCAGTTCTTC
>TRBJ2-7|TRBV7-2|few|TRBD1
CASSDRDRGSHEQYF
TGTGCCAGCAGCGACCGGGACAGGGGGTCCCACGAGCAGTACTTC
>TRBJ2-1|TRBV28|-|TRBD2
CASRKLGLAGGPYNEQFF
TGTGCCAGCAGAAAGTTGGGGCTAGCGGGAGGGCCCTACAATGAGCAGTTCTTC
>TRBJ1-3|TRBV5-1|-|-
CASSLAGQIRNTIYF
TGCGCCAGCAGCTTGGCAGGGCAGATTCGAAACACCATATATTTT
>TRBJ2-3|TRBV9|once|-
CASSVGRGNTQYF
TGTGCCAGCAGCGTAGGAAGGGGGAATACGCAGTATTTT
>TRBJ2-3|TRBV7-9|-|-
CASSFSGPDTQYF
TGTGCCAGCAGCTTCTCAGGGCCAGATACGCAGTATTTT
>TRBJ1-4|TRBV18|-|TRBD1
CASSPGQGNNEKLFF
TGTGCCAGCTCACCCGGACAGGGCAACAATGAAAAACTGTTTTTT